The 23 T cell receptor beta chains reported below all come from one sample, sequenced in a study of patients and donors after allogeneic stem cell transplantation. One entry per CDR3 protein, called by TCRdb with MiXCR from the RT-PCR reads. The data contain around 240,000 distinct CDR3 sequences, around 14% of them singletons. Specimen: blood, either unsorted or a sorted T cell fraction (not recorded which). All receptors derive from a human donor who was either an allogeneic HSCT recipient or a stem cell or donor lymphocyte infusion donor (not recorded which). It is not recorded whose cells these are; they may come from a transplant donor.

This clonotype has only a few counts. This chain links TRBV14 with TRBJ1-1; tentatively, D is TRBD1 (5 bases). Germline CDR1 reads SGHDN; CDR2 reads FVKESK. This CDR3 is 12 amino acids long. V shed 11 bases and J shed 3 bases, with 13 bases lying between them. Written as DNA, the CDR3 is TGTGCCGCAAGTCGGGGGGACACTGAAGCTTTCTTT. Amino acids: CAASRGDTEAFF.

The chain couples TRBV3-1 to TRBJ2-7; D perhaps matches TRBD2 (5 bases). With 2 bases removed from V and 1 base from J, the gap between germline ends came to 12 bases. The CDR3 runs 15 residues. The germline V gene has CDR1 LGHDT and CDR2 YNNKEL (reference sequence). The CDR3 bases are TGTGCCAGCAGCCAACGGACGGGAAGATCCTACGAGCAGTACTTC. Its translation: CASSQRTGRSYEQYF.

A few counts support this clonotype. This chain's CDR3 is CASRIQGRHDSPLHF. The CDR3 bases are TGCGCCAGCAGAATACAGGGCCGCCATGATTCACCCCTCCACTTT. V and J are TRBV5-1 and TRBJ1-6, with TRBD1 as a possible D gene (6 bases). The CDR3 consists of 15 residues. CDR1 and CDR2 (germline): SGHRS, YFSETQ. Trimming took off 5 bases at V and 8 bases at J, with 17 bases between the two ends.

The chain joins TRBV9 to TRBJ2-2; D gene ambiguous. Germline lookup yields CDR1 SGDLS and CDR2 YYNGEE. V was cut by 0 bases and J by 3 bases, with 9 bases left in between. The CDR3 totals 15 residues. The CDR3: CASSVGAEYTGELFF. CDR3 DNA sequence: TGTGCCAGCAGCGTAGGGGCAGAGTACACCGGGGAGCTGTTTTTT.

The genes are TRBV20-1 and TRBJ1-2; no firm D call. Germline CDR1 DFQATT, CDR2 SNEGSKA (reference sequence). The V and J ends lost 0 bases and 4 bases respectively, with 15 bases between them. There are 15 residues in the CDR3. The CDR3 region is CSARDPSGSLYGYTF. The CDR3, as DNA: TGCAGTGCTAGAGACCCCAGTGGAAGTCTCTATGGCTACACCTTC.

The J gene is TRBJ2-5, the V gene TRBV7-6; D is unresolved. CDR1 SGHVS and CDR2 FNYEAQ come from the germline V gene. V dropped 3 bases and J dropped 3 bases, with 8 bases sitting between them. CDR3 length equals 13 residues. The CDR3 DNA reads as TGTGCCAGCAGCTTCCTACAAAAAGAGACCCAGTACTTC. It encodes CASSFLQKETQYF.

This clonotype came up many times. The chain joins TRBV29-1 to TRBJ2-1, with D perhaps assigned TRBD1 or TRBD2 (5 bases each). This CDR3 spans 14 amino acids. The V gene lost 4 bases and the J gene lost 8 bases, with 18 bases spanning the gap. CDR1 and CDR2 (germline): SQVTM, ANQGSEA. In nucleotides, the CDR3 is TGCAGCGTTGGCCGGGCGAGGGGCTCGGATGAGCAGTTCTTC. Translating it yields CSVGRARGSDEQFF.

This clonotype appeared a few times. The rearrangement uses TRBV20-1 and TRBJ1-1; D remains unclear. CDR3 length: 13 amino acids. Trimming cost V 0 bases and J 11 bases, with 16 bases left between them. The germline CDR1 and CDR2 sequences are DFQATT and SNEGSKA (reference sequence). The CDR3 coding sequence is TGCAGTGCTAGAGACTCTCTGACGCTGGCCGCTTTCTTT. This gives the protein CSARDSLTLAAFF.

This clonotype was recorded at least ten times. The gene calls are TRBV5-1 and TRBJ1-1, with TRBD1 as a possible D gene (5 bases). The CDR3 contains 13 residues. Trimming took off 0 bases at V and 11 bases at J, with 14 bases between the two ends. Germline V gives CDR1 SGHRS, CDR2 YFSETQ. The CDR3 protein is CASSLGQGVRAFF. DNA for the CDR3: TGCGCCAGCAGCTTGGGCCAGGGAGTAAGGGCTTTCTTT.

The chain joins TRBV25-1 to TRBJ2-7; no reliable D call. Looked up from germline, CDR1 is MGHDK and CDR2 is SYGVNS. The CDR3 extends over 14 amino acids. With 1 base removed from V and 3 bases from J, the gap between germline ends came to 10 bases. CDR3 DNA sequence: TGTGCCAGCAGTGAATCCTGGCTTAACTACGAGCAGTACTTC. It specifies CASSESWLNYEQYF.

There are a few counts of this clonotype. V usage is TRBV20-1 and J usage is TRBJ1-5, with D hard to call. Trimming stripped 0 bases from V and 5 bases from J, with 14 bases between. Germline V gene lookup returns CDR1 DFQATT and CDR2 SNEGSKA (reference sequence). The CDR3 consists of 15 residues. In DNA, the CDR3 is TGCAGTGCTAGAGATTTAACGGCTGGAGATCAGCCCCAGCATTTT. It translates to CSARDLTAGDQPQHF.

The sample holds a few counts of this clonotype. As DNA, the CDR3 is TGCGCCAGCAGCCAAGACCGGGACAGGTACACCGGGGAGCTGTTTTTT. It yields the protein CASSQDRDRYTGELFF. The chain joins TRBV4-3 to TRBJ2-2; 8 bases fit TRBD1. V lost 0 bases to trimming and J lost 3 bases; unmatched junction nucleotides: 3. The germline V gene has CDR1 LGHNA and CDR2 YSLEER. The CDR3 loop spans 16 amino acids.

This clonotype was recorded a few times. V gene TRBV19 combines with J gene TRBJ1-5; D might be TRBD1 (5 bases). The CDR3 loop spans 15 amino acids. V dropped 5 bases and J dropped 3 bases, with 14 bases sitting between them. Germline V gene sequence: CDR1 LNHDA, CDR2 SQIVND (reference sequence). CDR3 sequence (DNA): TGTGCCAGTAGTGAGGCAGGGTTGGTCAATCAGCCCCAGCATTTT. The encoded protein is CASSEAGLVNQPQHF.

This clonotype was picked up a small number of times. For the CDR3, the DNA is TGTGCCACCAGGACTAGCGACAAGAACACCGGGGAGCTGTTTTTT. The encoded protein is CATRTSDKNTGELFF. The J gene is TRBJ2-2, the V gene TRBV2, with TRBD2 matching 9 bases. The V gene's germline CDR1 is SNHLY and CDR2 FYNNEI. V trimming: 10 bases; J trimming: 1 base; junction bases outside the gene matches: 7. There are 15 residues in the CDR3. Full variable domain (rest looked up from reference TRBV2 and TRBJ2-2): EPEVTQTPSHQVTQMGQEVILRCVPISNHLYFYWYRQILGQKVEFLVSFYNNEISEKSEIFDDQFSVERPDGSNFTLKIRSTKLEDSAMYFCATRTSDKNTGELFFGEGSRLTVL.

This clonotype was picked up a small number of times. The V call is TRBV19, the J call TRBJ2-3; possibly TRBD1 for D (5 bases). Trimming cost V 7 bases and J 0 bases, with 17 bases left between them. The length of the CDR3 is 16 residues. Germline CDR1 LNHDA, CDR2 SQIVND (reference sequence). CDR3 sequence: CASTKGRQGSTDTQYF. The CDR3 nucleotides read TGTGCCAGTACCAAGGGGCGGCAGGGAAGCACAGATACGCAGTATTTT.

This clonotype was recorded a few times. The chain has TRBV12-3 or TRBV12-4 and TRBJ2-5; tentatively, D is TRBD2 (7 bases). The CDR3 runs 14 residues. V dropped 0 bases and J dropped 4 bases, with 9 bases sitting between them. CDR3 region: CASSLAGGLETQYF. The CDR3 bases are TGTGCCAGCAGTTTAGCGGGGGGGCTAGAGACCCAGTACTTC.

Many counts were recorded for this clonotype. The rearrangement uses TRBV20-1 and TRBJ2-6; maybe TRBD1 (5 bases). This CDR3 comprises 18 residues. From germline, CDR1 is DFQATT and CDR2 SNEGSKA (reference sequence). Trimming took off 0 bases at V and 0 bases at J, with 15 bases between the two ends. This CDR3 reads CSARDSMTVSSGANVLTF. The CDR3 DNA is TGCAGTGCTAGAGATAGCATGACAGTGAGCTCTGGGGCCAACGTCCTGACTTTC.

This clonotype was picked up a small number of times. This chain links TRBV5-6 with TRBJ2-7; tentatively, D is TRBD1 (6 bases). Germline V gives CDR1 SGHDT, CDR2 YYEEEE. V was cut by 4 bases and J by 2 bases, with 13 bases left in between. The CDR3 contains 14 residues. The CDR3 DNA follows: TGTGCCAGCAGCGGATCGGACAGAGCCTACGAGCAGTACTTC. Its translation is CASSGSDRAYEQYF.

This clonotype was recorded many times. J is TRBJ2-3 and V is TRBV10-3, with unresolved D. Germline CDR1 reads ENHRY; CDR2 reads SYGVKD. This CDR3 is 11 amino acids long. V lost 11 bases and J 1 base, leaving 7 bases between the germline ends. The CDR3 spells CAAARTDTQYF. Written as DNA, the CDR3 is TGTGCCGCCGCACGCACAGATACGCAGTATTTT.

The rearrangement joins TRBV19 to TRBJ2-7; TRBD1 matches at 8 bases. Unmatched junction bases numbered 13, after V lost 3 bases and J lost 6 bases. This CDR3 spans 16 amino acids. The germline V gene encodes CDR1 LNHDA and CDR2 SQIVND (reference sequence). The CDR3 reads CASSMGRGQFFREQYF. CDR3 bases: TGTGCCAGTAGTATGGGCAGGGGGCAGTTTTTTCGCGAGCAGTACTTC.

The gene calls are TRBV20-1 and TRBJ1-2, with D tentatively TRBD1 (6 bases). This CDR3 has 16 amino acids. Germline lookup yields CDR1 DFQATT and CDR2 SNEGSKA (reference sequence). The V end was cut by 4 bases, the J end by 1 base, with 19 bases between. In DNA form, the CDR3 reads TGCAGTGCTACCAGCCACGGACAGACTCATAACTATGGCTACACCTTC. Translating gives CSATSHGQTHNYGYTF.

The table lists this clonotype with many counts. The J gene is TRBJ1-6, the V gene TRBV6-5; D uncertain. This CDR3 has 14 amino acids. Per the germline V gene, CDR1 is MNHEY and CDR2 is SVGAGI. Trimming shortened V by 3 bases and J by 7 bases, and 10 bases separated the two germline ends. The CDR3 region has the DNA TGTGCCAGCAGTTATGGACTCAGCAATTCACCCCTCCACTTT. Translated: CASSYGLSNSPLHF.

This clonotype has only a few counts. The rearrangement uses TRBV11-2 and TRBJ2-3; weak D call: TRBD2 (6 bases). CDR1 SGHAT and CDR2 FQNNGV come from the germline V gene. Trimming left V 5 bases short and J 1 base short, with 16 bases between. The CDR3 totals 16 residues. DNA of the CDR3: TGTGCCAGCAGCCGAGGGTCGGGGGATGGCACAGATACGCAGTATTTT. Translating it yields CASSRGSGDGTDTQYF.